These 17 T cell receptor beta chains were all obtained from the same sample, sequenced in a study of beta chain features in type 1 diabetes. The study, taken as a whole, reports: Shortening that was moderate but significant affected the TCRB CDR3s of Type 1 diabetes patients in all four CD4+ subsets.

The antigens these receptors bind are not known. Sequencing targeted expressed TCRB transcripts, as all isolated RNA had been reverse transcribed. Here immunoSEQ multiplex PCR was the method, and the copy in TCRdb shows in-frame clones only, minus some. Among roughly 250,000 clones listed, roughly 21% were seen once. What was sequenced was naive CD4+ T cells from blood. The receptors derive from a woman aged 40-49 years with type 1 diabetes.

J is TRBJ2-2 and V is TRBV2; 8 bases align to TRBD1. V lost 6 bases, J lost 2 bases, and 5 bases stayed unmatched. The CDR3 is made up of 15 amino acids. The germline gives CDR1 SNHLY, CDR2 FYNNEI. This CDR3 is CASRQQGGNTGELFF. The CDR3 coding sequence is TGTGCCAGCAGGCAACAGGGGGGCAACACCGGGGAGCTGTTTTTT.

This clone has only a few counts. V is TRBV29-1 and J is TRBJ2-5; D perhaps matches TRBD1 (6 bases). CDR1 is SQVTM and CDR2 is ANQGSEA in the germline V gene. Trimming took 6 bases from V and 2 from J, leaving 10 bases between them. The CDR3 has 12 amino acids. The DNA for the CDR3 is TGCAGCGTGGCCGGGACACAAGAGACCCAGTACTTC. Its protein is CSVAGTQETQYF.

CDR3 nucleotide sequence: TGCAGCGTTGAAAGGGGGGACAGGGCCAACACTGAAGCTTTCTTT. This encodes CSVERGDRANTEAFF. The V call is TRBV29-1, the J call TRBJ1-1, with 9 nucleotides matching TRBD1. In germline, CDR1 is SQVTM, CDR2 ANQGSEA. CDR3 length equals 15 residues. V lost 2 bases to trimming and J lost 2 bases; unmatched junction nucleotides: 6.

This clone appeared a few times. V and J are TRBV13 and TRBJ2-1, with 7 bases matching TRBD2. The V and J ends lost 7 bases and 9 bases, in that order; junction bases with no gene match: 6. The CDR3 spans 12 residues. Germline CDR1 is PRHDT and CDR2 is FYEKMQ (reference sequence). CDR3 region: CASIREGSEQFF. DNA for the CDR3: TGTGCCAGCATCAGGGAGGGCAGTGAGCAGTTCTTC.

The chain recombines TRBV9 with TRBJ2-1; perhaps TRBD2 as D (6 bases). The CDR3 contains 14 residues. Germline V CDR1 and CDR2: SGDLS, YYNGEE. Trimming removed 4 bases at V and 3 bases at J, with 11 bases between. The DNA for the CDR3 is TGTGCCAGCAGCCTCGCGGGGCACTACAATGAGCAGTTCTTC. This codes for CASSLAGHYNEQFF.

To note about this clone: The junction and the germline gene differ at one end; a read error may be behind it. The chain is built from TRBV7-9 and TRBJ2-1; 11 bases map to TRBD2. The CDR3 sequence is 14 residues long. CDR1 is SEHNR and CDR2 is FQNEAQ in the germline V gene (reference sequence). The CDR3 nucleotides read TGTGCCAGCACCTTACTAGCGGGAGCGCCTGAGCAGTTCTTC. Translation gives CASTLLAGAPEQFF.

The chain uses TRBV29-1 and TRBJ1-1, with a weak D call TRBD1 (6 bases). V lost 7 bases to trimming and J lost 1 base, with 13 bases between them. Germline values: CDR1 SQVTM, CDR2 ANQGSEA. The CDR3 consists of 13 residues. The CDR3 DNA is TGCAGCGGTCACAGGGATACGAACACTGAAGCTTTCTTT. Translated: CSGHRDTNTEAFF. The full variable domain, completed using reference TRBV29-1 and TRBJ1-1, is SAVISQKPSRDICQRGTSLTIQCQVDSQVTMMFWYRQQPGQSLTLIATANQGSEATYESGFVIDKFPISRPNLTFSTLTVSNMSPEDSSIYLCSGHRDTNTEAFFGQGTRLTVV.

The chain has TRBV9 and TRBJ1-6; D is possibly TRBD1 (6 bases). Per germline, CDR1 SGDLS and CDR2 YYNGEE. This CDR3 is built from 16 residues. The V gene lost 3 bases and the J gene lost 5 bases, with 15 bases spanning the gap. The CDR3: CASSAQGFYDNSPLHF. CDR3 sequence (DNA): TGTGCCAGCAGCGCACAGGGCTTTTACGATAATTCACCCCTCCACTTT.

This clone was seen only a few times. The chain employs TRBV29-1 and TRBJ1-1; D might be TRBD1 (5 bases). The V and J ends lost 7 bases and 0 bases respectively, with 15 bases between them. CDR1 is SQVTM and CDR2 is ANQGSEA in the germline V gene. The CDR3 is 14 amino acids. For the CDR3, the DNA is TGCAGCGGCCGACCCAACAGGATGAACACTGAAGCTTTCTTT. Protein product: CSGRPNRMNTEAFF.

Turning to this clone: Other DNA sequences in the same sample also yield this CDR3. This chain links TRBV7-2 with TRBJ1-1; D gene uncertain. This CDR3 comprises 13 residues. CDR1 and CDR2 from the germline V gene are SGHTA and FQGNSA. Trimming stripped 3 bases from V and 2 bases from J, with 7 bases between. CDR3 DNA: TGTGCCAGCAGCTTCACGGGAAACACTGAAGCTTTCTTT. Translation: CASSFTGNTEAFF.

The rearrangement uses TRBV9 and TRBJ2-1; possible D gene TRBD1, 5 bases. CDR1 and CDR2 (germline): SGDLS, YYNGEE. The CDR3 covers 17 residues. Trimming shortened V by 0 bases and J by 2 bases, and 15 bases separated the two germline ends. Written as DNA, the CDR3 is TGTGCCAGCAGCGTAGTTGCAGGGCCGCAGCCCTACAATGAGCAGTTCTTC. This translates into CASSVVAGPQPYNEQFF. The entire variable domain, with the rest obtained from reference TRBV9 and TRBJ2-1, is as follows: DSGVTQTPKHLITATGQRVTLRCSPRSGDLSVYWYQQSLDQGLQFLIQYYNGEERAKGNILERFSAQQFPDLHSELNLSSLELGDSALYFCASSVVAGPQPYNEQFFGPGTRLTVL.

This clone has just a few counts. This chain joins TRBV9 and TRBJ2-6; D ambiguous. CDR3 length: 18 amino acids. The V end was cut by 1 base, the J end by 0 bases, with 14 bases between. CDR1 is SGDLS, CDR2 YYNGEE, per germline. The CDR3 protein is CASSVRLSLDSGANVLTF. The CDR3, as DNA: TGTGCCAGCAGCGTAAGACTTTCGTTGGACTCTGGGGCCAACGTCCTGACTTTC. The full variable domain, completed using reference TRBV9 and TRBJ2-6, is DSGVTQTPKHLITATGQRVTLRCSPRSGDLSVYWYQQSLDQGLQFLIQYYNGEERAKGNILERFSAQQFPDLHSELNLSSLELGDSALYFCASSVRLSLDSGANVLTFGAGSRLTVL.

This clone was seen a few times. The rearrangement links TRBV2 to TRBJ2-3, with a weak D call TRBD1 (5 bases). The germline V gene encodes CDR1 SNHLY and CDR2 FYNNEI. V shed 5 bases and J shed 1 base, with 13 bases lying between them. The CDR3 spans 15 residues. CDR3 sequence (DNA): TGTGCCAGCAGTCTTAGGACAATTGGCACAGATACGCAGTATTTT. The encoded protein is CASSLRTIGTDTQYF.

V and J are TRBV27 and TRBJ2-1; 7 bases map to TRBD2. The CDR3 has 15 amino acids. Trimming at V came to 11 bases and at J to 4 bases, leaving 14 bases not matched to a gene. Germline CDR1 is MNHEY and CDR2 is SMNVEV (reference sequence). The CDR3 is CAVRGGDPGYNEQFF. The CDR3, as DNA: TGTGCCGTCCGTGGGGGGGACCCGGGGTACAATGAGCAGTTCTTC.

This clone was counted only a few times. The chain links TRBV4-3 to TRBJ1-2; D is possibly TRBD1 (5 bases). V was cut by 0 bases and J by 7 bases, with 15 bases left in between. The CDR3 consists of 15 residues. Germline-derived CDR1 and CDR2 are LGHNA and YSLEER. In DNA, the CDR3 is TGCGCCAGCAGCCAAGATTGGGGGGATCTCTTTGGCTACACCTTC. It translates to CASSQDWGDLFGYTF.

This clone came up a few times. V is TRBV7-9 and J is TRBJ1-2; D is uncertain. This CDR3 spans 14 amino acids. CDR1 and CDR2 (germline): SEHNR, FQNEAQ (reference sequence). Trimming left V 1 base short and J 1 base short, with 7 bases between. CDR3 DNA: TGTGCCAGCAGCTTAGGTCCAGATAACTATGGCTACACCTTC. Translated, it gives CASSLGPDNYGYTF.

This clone has just a few counts. The sample holds other DNA sequences that translate to the same CDR3. This rearrangement joins TRBV27 to TRBJ2-7; a possible D gene is TRBD1 (5 bases). CDR3 length: 11 residues. Trimming shortened V by 6 bases and J by 4 bases, and 7 bases separated the two germline ends. Germline V CDR1 and CDR2: MNHEY, SMNVEV (reference sequence). Here the CDR3 reads CASSTGYEQYF. The CDR3, as DNA: TGTGCCAGCAGCACAGGATACGAGCAGTACTTC.